This TCR beta chain appears in the sequencing data of a study of T cell responses to AZD1222 COVID-19 vaccine. Findings and caveats of the study: At baseline, seropositivity was found in only five or six AZD1222 recipients. The CD4 TCRs associated with vaccination extended across spike and predominated at 160-218 and 743-854. The donor cohort was predominantly white British with a female majority, and clonal diversity may have been underestimated. Spike-specific TCR breadth and depth went up after people got two AZD1222 doses.

Assay: immunoSEQ multiplex PCR; the TCRdb copy retains only in-frame clones and omits some. The repertoire holds 69,000 or so clones, 88% seen once, with more than 4.5% in the top ten. The CDR3 has 14 amino acids. The V end lost 0 bases, the J end lost 4 bases, and 6 bases lay between the germline ends. The germline V gene encodes CDR1 SGHVS and CDR2 FNYEAQ. Sample share makes this clone medium-sized. Its antigen is still unknown. Material: peripheral blood, obtained 28 days after the second dose of the MenACWY control vaccine. This chain uses TRBV7-6 with TRBJ2-2, with unresolved D. This sequence was found in an adult who received the MenACWY meningococcal vaccine as a control. The CDR3 region has the DNA TGTGCCAGCAGCTTAGCAGCTAGCACCGGGGAGCTGTTTTTT. Translation: CASSLAASTGELFF.